Listed here are 3 T cell receptor beta chains from one sample, sequenced in a study of T cell repertoires in cytomegalovirus infection. TCRdb analysed the reads with MiXCR anew, one entry per CDR3 protein. Of 250,000 to 300,000 distinct CDR3 sequences in the sample, about a quarter were seen once. Sequenced: PBMCs. These receptors originate from a human donor in good health (CMV status not recorded). Some clones in this sample may be carry-over from other donors' samples.

This clonotype was found a few times. The rearrangement uses TRBV5-6 and TRBJ1-1; D not certain. Germline V lookup: CDR1 SGHDT, CDR2 YYEEEE. With 5 bases removed from V and 1 base from J, the gap between germline ends came to 12 bases. The CDR3 has 14 amino acids. The CDR3 sequence is CASSGERKNTEAFF. As DNA, the CDR3 is TGTGCCAGCAGTGGGGAAAGGAAGAACACTGAAGCTTTCTTT. Full variable domain (rest looked up from reference TRBV5-6 and TRBJ1-1): DAGVTQSPTHLIKTRGQQVTLRCSPKSGHDTVSWYQQALGQGPQFIFQYYEEEERQRGNFPDRFSGHQFPNYSSELNVNALLLGDSALYLCASSGERKNTEAFFGQGTRLTVV.

V gene TRBV29-1 combines with J gene TRBJ2-2, with TRBD1 as a possible D gene (6 bases). Germline CDR1 reads SQVTM; CDR2 reads ANQGSEA. V was shortened by 7 bases and J by 1 base, with 13 bases between the two germline ends. The CDR3 covers 14 residues. DNA for the CDR3: TGCAGCGCCAACGCGGACAGGAACACCGGGGAGCTGTTTTTT. Translation gives CSANADRNTGELFF.

This clonotype was seen repeatedly, ten times or more. This chain connects TRBV7-2 to TRBJ1-1, with D uncertain. V lost 4 bases, J lost 3 bases, and 21 bases lay in between. CDR3 length: 17 residues. CDR1 and CDR2 (germline): SGHTA, FQGNSA. The CDR3 region is CASSSRDRVPVDTEAFF. The CDR3 DNA reads as TGTGCCAGCAGCTCGAGGGATAGGGTCCCTGTTGACACTGAAGCTTTCTTT.